This T cell receptor (beta chain) was sequenced during a study of T cells in women clearing cervical HPV infection. Overall study findings and caveats: CIN3+ cases had significantly higher TCR repertoire richness than controls, but evenness did not differ.

This clone is deemed medium-sized by its frequency. What it recognizes is unknown. The DNA ends 3 residues before the CDR3 does, and the rest of the CDR3 is filled in from the germline J gene. Only in-frame clones appear in the TCRdb table, and some are missing; sequencing was by immunoSEQ multiplex PCR. This sample's table has around 9,200 clones. This CDR3 comprises 11 residues. V lost 1 base and J 6 bases, leaving 4 bases between the germline ends. Germline V gene sequence: CDR1 SGHTA, CDR2 FQGNSA. The chain employs TRBV7-2 and TRBJ2-7; D remains unclear. Sequencing was done on a sample of blood buffy coat. The TCR was taken from a woman between 18 and 75 years old with a cervical HPV16 infection that either progressed to CIN3+ or cleared (not recorded which). CDR3 sequence reads: CASSLGIEQYF. The DNA read from the CDR3 is TGTGCCAGCAGCTTAGGTATCGAG.